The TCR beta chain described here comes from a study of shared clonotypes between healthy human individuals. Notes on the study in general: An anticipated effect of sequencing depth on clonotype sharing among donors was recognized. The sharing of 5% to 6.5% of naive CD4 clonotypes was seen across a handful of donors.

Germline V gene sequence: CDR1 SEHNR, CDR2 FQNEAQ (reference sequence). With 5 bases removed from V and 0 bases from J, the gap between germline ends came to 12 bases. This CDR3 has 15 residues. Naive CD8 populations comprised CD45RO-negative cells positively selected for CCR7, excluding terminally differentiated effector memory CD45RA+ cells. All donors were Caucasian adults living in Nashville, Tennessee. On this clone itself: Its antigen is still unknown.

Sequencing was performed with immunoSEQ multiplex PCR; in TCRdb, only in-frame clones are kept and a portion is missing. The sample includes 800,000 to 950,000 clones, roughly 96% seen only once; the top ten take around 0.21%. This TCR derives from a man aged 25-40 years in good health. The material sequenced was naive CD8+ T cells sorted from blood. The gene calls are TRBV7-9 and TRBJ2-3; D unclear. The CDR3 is CASSTAKTSTDTQYF. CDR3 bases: TGTGCCAGCAGCACCGCAAAGACTAGCACAGATACGCAGTATTTT. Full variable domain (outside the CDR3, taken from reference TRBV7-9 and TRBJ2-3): DTGVSQNPRHKITKRGQNVTFRCDPISEHNRLYWYRQTLGQGPEFLTYFQNEAQLEKSRLLSDRFSAERPKGSFSTLEIQRTEQGDSAMYLCASSTAKTSTDTQYFGPGTRLTVL.